These 30 T cell receptor beta chains were sequenced from one sample in a study of spatial heterogeneity in lung cancer. TCRdb passed the 5' RACE reads through MiXCR, listing each CDR3 protein once. Of about 82,000 distinct CDR3 sequences detected, around 13% appear once; the ten largest clones hold around 4.3%. Time point reported: sample taken at primary tumor resection. Frozen PBMC, nontumor lung or tumor provided whole RNA, which was sequenced unsorted. The sample was PBMCs, taken at surgery. These receptors came from a male donor with early-stage non-small cell lung cancer.

This sequence joins TRBV5-1 and TRBJ2-5; 8 nucleotides line up with TRBD2. This CDR3 region has 13 residues. The ends lost 7 bases at V and 5 bases at J; junction bases unmatched: 7. Germline V gene lookup returns CDR1 SGHRS and CDR2 YFSETQ. Here the CDR3 reads CASSGGGRETQYF. CDR3 nucleotide sequence: TGCGCCAGCTCCGGCGGGGGGAGGGAGACCCAGTACTTC.

This clonotype was detected only a few times. The chain couples TRBV5-1 to TRBJ2-1; 9 bases agree with TRBD1. This CDR3 comprises 15 residues. The trim removed 1 base at V and 8 bases at J, leaving 7 bases unmatched. Germline V lookup: CDR1 SGHRS, CDR2 YFSETQ. The CDR3 nucleotides read TGCGCCAGCAGCTTGCCCGAACAGGGGGCTCATGAGCAGTTCTTC. Protein sequence: CASSLPEQGAHEQFF. The full variable domain, its missing parts supplied by reference TRBV5-1 and TRBJ2-1, is KAGVTQTPRYLIKTRGQQVTLSCSPISGHRSVSWYQQTPGQGLQFLFEYFSETQRNKGNFPGRFSGRQFSNSRSEMNVSTLELGDSALYLCASSLPEQGAHEQFFGPGTRLTVL.

The CDR3 sequence: CASITSGTNEQFF. The CDR3 region has the DNA TGTGCCAGCATAACTAGCGGAACCAATGAGCAGTTCTTC. The rearrangement uses TRBV6-2 or TRBV6-3 and TRBJ2-1, with 8 bases fitting TRBD2. This CDR3 has 13 residues. Germline V lookup: CDR1 MNHEY, CDR2 SVGEGT. V shed 7 bases and J 6 bases; nucleotides not matched to a gene: 5.

This clonotype was counted a few times. The V call is TRBV11-2, the J call TRBJ2-1, with D possibly being TRBD1 (6 bases). The CDR3 loop spans 15 amino acids. Trimming left V 0 bases short and J 1 base short, with 7 bases between. Germline V gene sequence: CDR1 SGHAT, CDR2 FQNNGV. CDR3 amino acids: CASSLEGGSYNEQFF. In DNA form, the CDR3 reads TGTGCCAGCAGCTTAGAAGGGGGTTCCTACAATGAGCAGTTCTTC.

The sample holds a few counts of this clonotype. The chain employs TRBV12-3 or TRBV12-4 and TRBJ2-7; D may be TRBD1 (6 bases). The CDR3 is 12 amino acids. Trimming removed 2 bases at V and 7 bases at J, with 9 bases between. The CDR3, as DNA: TGTGCCAGCAGTTTATGGGGGCGGGAGCAGTACTTC. Translation: CASSLWGREQYF.

This clonotype has a handful of counts. The chain is built from TRBV7-2 and TRBJ1-5; D unresolved. The CDR3 extends over 14 amino acids. Germline CDR1 is SGHTA and CDR2 is FQGNSA. Between the trimmed V and J ends, which lost 0 bases and 7 bases, there was a span of 10 bases. The CDR3 coding sequence is TGTGCCAGCAGCTTAGCCCACTTGGGACAGCCCCAGCATTTT. Encoded protein: CASSLAHLGQPQHF.

In this sample, this clonotype turned up a few times. The V gene is TRBV3-1, the J gene TRBJ1-2; a possible D gene is TRBD1 (5 bases). There are 14 residues in the CDR3. Germline CDR1 reads LGHDT; CDR2 reads YNNKEL (reference sequence). The V and J ends lost 3 bases and 7 bases respectively, with 15 bases between them. CDR3 region: CASSHMGRDGGYTF. The CDR3 coding sequence is TGTGCCAGCAGCCACATGGGCAGGGATGGTGGCTACACCTTC.

This rearrangement joins TRBV2 to TRBJ2-2, with 10 bases identical to TRBD2. The CDR3 spans 14 residues. Germline CDR1 is SNHLY and CDR2 is FYNNEI. The V and J ends lost 10 bases and 1 base, in that order; junction bases with no gene match: 3. The CDR3 nucleotides are TGTGCCACCTCTAGCGGGAGGAACACCGGGGAGCTGTTTTTT. This encodes CATSSGRNTGELFF.

This clonotype was seen many times. The chain has TRBV5-1 and TRBJ2-7; D remains ambiguous. The ends were cut back, 2 bases at V and 6 bases at J, with 9 bases in the middle. CDR1 SGHRS and CDR2 YFSETQ come from the germline V gene. CDR3 size: 12 residues. CDR3 in amino acids: CASSFMTGEQYF. CDR3 in DNA: TGCGCCAGCAGCTTCATGACGGGCGAGCAGTACTTC. Full variable domain (missing parts from reference TRBV5-1 and TRBJ2-7): KAGVTQTPRYLIKTRGQQVTLSCSPISGHRSVSWYQQTPGQGLQFLFEYFSETQRNKGNFPGRFSGRQFSNSRSEMNVSTLELGDSALYLCASSFMTGEQYFGPGTRLTVT.

This clonotype was counted only a few times. The chain joins TRBV5-1 to TRBJ2-1, with TRBD2 identical over 12 bases. There are 15 residues in the CDR3. V trimming: 4 bases; J trimming: 10 bases; junction bases outside the gene matches: 9. Germline V CDR1 and CDR2: SGHRS, YFSETQ. The CDR3 loop is CASSDLAGGANEQFF. The CDR3 coding sequence is TGCGCCAGCAGCGACCTAGCGGGGGGGGCCAACGAGCAGTTCTTC.

This clonotype was observed a few times. This chain uses TRBV2 with TRBJ1-5, with TRBD1 identical over 8 bases. Germline V gene sequence: CDR1 SNHLY, CDR2 FYNNEI. J gave up 2 bases and V 6 bases, and 6 bases lay outside the gene matches. The CDR3 covers 15 residues. The CDR3 nucleotides are TGTGCCAGCAGGACACTGACAGGGGGCAATCAGCCCCAGCATTTT. Encoded protein: CASRTLTGGNQPQHF.

This clonotype came up a few times. The rearrangement joins TRBV9 to TRBJ2-3, with TRBD2 identical over 10 bases. This CDR3 region has 16 residues. Germline CDR1 SGDLS, CDR2 YYNGEE. V shed 4 bases and J 3 bases; nucleotides not matched to a gene: 8. The CDR3 coding sequence is TGTGCCAGCAGCTTCAGAGCGGGGGGGCGGACAGATACGCAGTATTTT. Amino acids: CASSFRAGGRTDTQYF.

Here the CDR3 reads CASSLSGRQYGYTF. CDR3 DNA sequence: TGTGCCAGCAGCTTGTCGGGACGGCAGTATGGCTACACCTTC. This chain joins TRBV5-4 and TRBJ1-2; a weak D match, TRBD1 (5 bases). CDR1 and CDR2 from the germline V gene are SGHNT and YYREEE (reference sequence). The CDR3 loop spans 14 amino acids. The ends were cut back, 1 base at V and 5 bases at J, with 12 bases in the middle.

In its sample, this clonotype was seen a few times. The gene calls are TRBV14 and TRBJ2-1; D is unclear. Trimming removed 4 bases from V and 4 bases from J, with 11 bases in between. This CDR3 is 14 amino acids long. From germline, CDR1 is SGHDN and CDR2 FVKESK. The CDR3 nucleotides read TGTGCCAGCAGCCCAAGACACACGTACAATGAGCAGTTCTTC. Translating it yields CASSPRHTYNEQFF.

The rearrangement joins TRBV7-3 to TRBJ1-1; a weak D match, TRBD1 (6 bases). This CDR3 contains 13 residues. V lost 1 base to trimming and J lost 4 bases, with 7 bases between them. Germline CDR1 and CDR2: SGHTA and FQGTGA. CDR3 amino acids: CASSLRGGTEAFF. The CDR3 DNA sequence: TGTGCCAGCAGCTTAAGAGGGGGCACTGAAGCTTTCTTT.

This clonotype was seen a few times. This chain uses TRBV7-2 with TRBJ1-5, with D maybe TRBD1 (5 bases). Germline CDR1 reads SGHTA; CDR2 reads FQGNSA. Trimming took 5 bases from V and 1 from J, leaving 12 bases between them. The CDR3 runs to 15 residues. Here the CDR3 DNA reads TGTGCCAGCAGCCCCCCCAGGGAGAGCAATCAGCCCCAGCATTTT. Residues: CASSPPRESNQPQHF.

The CDR3 nucleotides read TGTGCCAGCAGCTTAGGGACTTCAGCGGATACGCAGTATTTT. This sequence encodes CASSLGTSADTQYF. The rearrangement uses TRBV7-7 and TRBJ2-3; perhaps TRBD2 as D (5 bases). Deletions cut 1 base from V and 6 bases from J, with 11 bases between. The CDR3 totals 14 residues. Per the germline V gene, CDR1 is SSHAT and CDR2 is FNYEAQ (reference sequence).

About this clonotype itself: Because it lacks the conserved phenylalanine or tryptophan at the end, this CDR3 is likely a read error. This chain joins TRBV20-1 and TRBJ1-2, with no clear D. The CDR3 totals 11 residues. CDR1 DFQATT and CDR2 SNEGSKA come from the germline V gene (reference sequence). V shed 1 base and J shed 7 bases, with 7 bases lying between them. In DNA, the CDR3 is TGCAGTGCTAGAGTGGGTGGTGGCTACACCATC. Translation gives CSARVGGGYTI.

This clonotype was detected only a few times. V usage is TRBV5-6 and J usage is TRBJ2-7; unclear D gene. Germline assignment: CDR1 SGHDT and CDR2 YYEEEE. This CDR3 region has 16 residues. Deletions cut 4 bases from V and 2 bases from J, with 19 bases between. The CDR3 is CASSPQAGPVPYEQYF. The CDR3 DNA sequence: TGTGCCAGCAGCCCCCAGGCCGGCCCTGTACCCTACGAGCAGTACTTC.

This clonotype was seen a few times. This sequence joins TRBV2 and TRBJ2-3; D unclear. CDR1 is SNHLY, CDR2 FYNNEI, per germline. V lost 5 bases and J lost 0, with 18 bases in between. The CDR3 is 17 residues long. The CDR3 coding sequence is TGTGCCAGCAGTCCGAGACAAGAATATCCTAGCACAGATACGCAGTATTTT. Its protein is CASSPRQEYPSTDTQYF.

This clonotype was detected many times. The chain combines TRBV5-1 with TRBJ2-6, with D perhaps TRBD2 (6 bases). Germline assignment: CDR1 SGHRS and CDR2 YFSETQ. The CDR3 has 15 residues. The V and J ends lost 4 bases and 4 bases respectively, with 12 bases between them. CDR3 DNA sequence: TGCGCCAGCAGCCCCCCGGGGGACGGGGCCAACGTCCTGACTTTC. Its translation: CASSPPGDGANVLTF. Full variable domain (missing parts from reference TRBV5-1 and TRBJ2-6): KAGVTQTPRYLIKTRGQQVTLSCSPISGHRSVSWYQQTPGQGLQFLFEYFSETQRNKGNFPGRFSGRQFSNSRSEMNVSTLELGDSALYLCASSPPGDGANVLTFGAGSRLTVL.

Details on this clonotype: Germline and junction disagree at one end, which may indicate a read error. This sequence joins TRBV7-9 and TRBJ2-5; 12 bases are shared with TRBD2. Germline loops: CDR1 SEHNR, CDR2 FQNEAQ (reference sequence). This CDR3 region has 17 residues. CDR3: CASSLAGGPSEQETQYF. The CDR3 DNA sequence: TGTGCCAGCAGCCTAGCGGGAGGGCCCTCGGAACAAGAGACCCAGTACTTC.

This clonotype was observed a few times. The chain uses TRBV15 and TRBJ2-1; 8 bases line up with TRBD2. J was trimmed by 3 bases and V by 5 bases; bases with no gene match: 9. CDR1 and CDR2 (germline): LNHNV, YYDKDF (reference sequence). The CDR3 has 16 residues. CDR3 DNA: TGTGCCACCAGCGCTCCCGGGACTAGAATCTACAATGAGCAGTTCTTC. Residues: CATSAPGTRIYNEQFF.

The J gene is TRBJ1-1, the V gene TRBV9; 11 positions agree with TRBD1. The germline gives CDR1 SGDLS, CDR2 YYNGEE. The V segment lost 3 bases and the J segment 5 bases; nucleotides outside the gene matches: 6. This CDR3 has 15 residues. The CDR3 here is CASSAGTGGGTEAFF. As DNA, the CDR3 is TGTGCCAGCAGCGCAGGGACAGGGGGAGGGACTGAAGCTTTCTTT.

This CDR3 is CASIIPGNEKLFF. The CDR3, as DNA: TGTGCCAGCATTATTCCGGGTAATGAAAAACTGTTTTTT. V and J are TRBV2 and TRBJ1-4; D is undetermined. The CDR3 extends over 13 amino acids. CDR1 and CDR2 (germline): SNHLY, FYNNEI. Trimming removed 7 bases at V and 4 bases at J, with 10 bases between.

The chain couples TRBV29-1 to TRBJ2-3; D possibly corresponds to TRBD2 (5 bases). The length of the CDR3 is 15 residues. The germline V gene has CDR1 SQVTM and CDR2 ANQGSEA. V was trimmed by 0 bases and J by 5 bases, leaving 15 bases between them. The CDR3, as DNA: TGCAGCGTTGAAGATAGCGTCCCCTTGGGAGATACGCAGTATTTT. Translated: CSVEDSVPLGDTQYF.

J is TRBJ2-3 and V is TRBV28; 8 positions match TRBD2. V lost 6 bases, J lost 4 bases, and 6 bases stayed unmatched. Germline V gene lookup returns CDR1 MDHEN and CDR2 SYDVKM. This CDR3 has 14 residues. The CDR3 nucleotides are TGTGCCAGCAGGTCCCAAGCGGGAGCAGATACGCAGTATTTT. Its translation: CASRSQAGADTQYF. Based on the CDR3 plus reference TRBV28 and TRBJ2-3, the full variable domain is DVKVTQSSRYLVKRTGEKVFLECVQDMDHENMFWYRQDPGLGLRLIYFSYDVKMKEKGDIPEGYSVSREKKERFSLILESASTNQTSMYLCASRSQAGADTQYFGPGTRLTVL.

This clonotype has at least ten counts. The chain has TRBV20-1 and TRBJ2-3; 8 bases fit TRBD1. Germline V gives CDR1 DFQATT, CDR2 SNEGSKA (reference sequence). The CDR3 sequence is 19 residues long. J lost 2 bases, V lost 2 bases, and 18 bases had no gene match. The CDR3 loop reads CSARSSDRVGISITDTQYF. CDR3 DNA sequence: TGCAGTGCTAGATCCTCGGACAGGGTGGGCATATCCATCACAGATACGCAGTATTTT.

The chain links TRBV12-3 or TRBV12-4 to TRBJ2-3, with 7 bases fitting TRBD1. After removal of 3 bases from V and 1 base from J, the junction contained 7 bases not matched to a gene. CDR3 length: 16 residues. CDR3 nucleotides: TGTGCCAGCAGTTTTCGAGGGGGCTCTGGCACAGATACGCAGTATTTT. It translates to CASSFRGGSGTDTQYF.

The V call is TRBV5-1, the J call TRBJ2-7; 9 bases align to TRBD1. CDR1 and CDR2 (germline): SGHRS, YFSETQ. V was pared by 0 bases and J by 4 bases, with 2 bases of the junction left unmatched. The CDR3 covers 14 residues. The DNA for the CDR3 is TGCGCCAGCAGCTTGGTGGGACAGGGTTACGAGCAGTACTTC. As protein: CASSLVGQGYEQYF.